These 8 T cell receptor beta chains share one sample of origin, sequenced in a study of tumour-infiltrating T cells in Burkitt lymphoma. Sequencing was performed with immunoSEQ multiplex PCR; in TCRdb, only in-frame clones are kept and a portion is missing. The table lists around 17,000 clones, roughly 79% of them singletons. The specimen was tumor tissue. The origin of the receptors is a human donor with diffuse large B-cell lymphoma.

The chain joins TRBV29-1 to TRBJ1-3; the match to TRBD1 covers 10 bases. The CDR3 length is 13 residues. With V trimmed by 7 bases and J by 2 bases, 2 bases remained unmatched. Germline V gives CDR1 SQVTM, CDR2 ANQGSEA. The chain's CDR3 is CSAGQGAGNTIYF. The CDR3 nucleotides read TGCAGCGCCGGACAGGGGGCTGGAAACACCATATATTTT.

This chain uses TRBV5-6 with TRBJ2-7; TRBD1 might be the D (6 bases). CDR1 is SGHDT and CDR2 is YYEEEE in the germline V gene. The CDR3 runs 15 residues. Trimming took off 1 base at V and 1 base at J, with 12 bases between the two ends. CDR3: CASSLKGERSYEQYF. The CDR3 nucleotides are TGTGCCAGCAGCTTGAAGGGGGAACGGTCCTACGAGCAGTACTTC.

V is TRBV7-2 and J is TRBJ1-2; the match to TRBD1 covers 7 bases. The ends lost 5 bases at V and 2 bases at J; junction bases unmatched: 8. Germline values: CDR1 SGHTA, CDR2 FQGNSA. The CDR3 spans 15 residues. The CDR3 region has the DNA TGTGCCAGCAGCCCACAGGGGTCTGGGAACTATGGCTACACCTTC. This encodes CASSPQGSGNYGYTF.

The chain recombines TRBV5-8 with TRBJ1-3, with D maybe TRBD1 (5 bases). CDR3 size: 16 residues. Deletions cut 3 bases from V and 0 bases from J, with 13 bases between. CDR1 SGHTS and CDR2 YDEGEE come from the germline V gene. Written as DNA, the CDR3 is TGTGCCAGCAGCTCGGCCGGGACTGTCTCTGGAAACACCATATATTTT. Protein sequence: CASSSAGTVSGNTIYF.

The V and J genes are TRBV4-3 and TRBJ2-7, with D possibly being TRBD1 (5 bases). CDR3 length equals 15 residues. V was cut by 5 bases and J by 0 bases, with 14 bases left in between. Germline V gene data show CDR1 as LGHNA and CDR2 as YSLEER. CDR3 loop: CASSVGAKSSYEQYF. In nucleotides, the CDR3 is TGCGCCAGCAGCGTAGGGGCCAAAAGCTCCTACGAGCAGTACTTC.

The table lists this clone with a count of one. The CDR3 loop is CASSLRLAGVEQYF. The CDR3 bases are TGTGCCAGCAGCTTGAGACTAGCGGGAGTCGAGCAGTACTTC. The chain recombines TRBV5-6 with TRBJ2-7, with 12 bases that match TRBD2. Germline V CDR1 and CDR2: SGHDT, YYEEEE. The CDR3 runs to 14 residues. The J segment lost 6 bases and the V segment lost 1 base, leaving 2 bases of the junction unmatched. Combining the CDR3 with reference TRBV5-6 and TRBJ2-7 gives the whole variable domain DAGVTQSPTHLIKTRGQQVTLRCSPKSGHDTVSWYQQALGQGPQFIFQYYEEEERQRGNFPDRFSGHQFPNYSSELNVNALLLGDSALYLCASSLRLAGVEQYFGPGTRLTVT.

The CDR3 sequence: CASSQWDGDNQPQHF. CDR3 nucleotides: TGCGCCAGCAGCCAGTGGGACGGGGACAATCAGCCCCAGCATTTT. V gene TRBV4-3 combines with J gene TRBJ1-5, with D possibly matching TRBD1 (5 bases). The CDR3 extends over 15 amino acids. Per the germline V gene, CDR1 is LGHNA and CDR2 is YSLEER. The V end was cut by 3 bases, the J end by 3 bases, with 12 bases between.

The V call is TRBV11-2, the J call TRBJ1-2; D gene uncertain. V dropped 6 bases and J dropped 7 bases, with 18 bases sitting between them. Germline V CDR1 and CDR2: SGHAT, FQNNGV. The CDR3 has 14 amino acids. The CDR3 region has the DNA TGTGCCAGCAGGCACCCCCAGGCAGGAGGTGGCTACACCTTC. It is translated as CASRHPQAGGGYTF.